The 27 T cell receptor beta chains below all came from one sample that was sequenced in a study of molecular identifiers for immune sequencing clone quantification. Using its own MiXCR run on the PCR reads, TCRdb lists one record per CDR3 protein. Here the sample spans under 65,000 distinct CDR3 sequences, 20% to 25% being singletons. Sequences were obtained from naive CD8+ T cells from blood, with Jurkat cell RNA spiked in. Described subset: FACS-sorted CD8+CD4-CCR7+CD45RA+ naive T cells. The receptors shown here come from a human donor in good health. Some libraries in this study had Jurkat cell RNA spiked in.

There are a few counts of this clonotype. This chain uses TRBV19 with TRBJ1-5; D call uncertain. Germline V CDR1 and CDR2: LNHDA, SQIVND (reference sequence). V gave up 6 bases and J gave up 2 bases, with 17 bases separating them. CDR3 length: 16 amino acids. Written as DNA, the CDR3 is TGTGCCAGTAGCCTTATCCGGTTTGACGGCAATCAGCCCCAGCATTTT. Translating gives CASSLIRFDGNQPQHF.

This clonotype was seen only a few times. V usage is TRBV11-2 and J usage is TRBJ2-7; the D is unclear. The germline gives CDR1 SGHAT, CDR2 FQNNGV. The CDR3 runs 16 residues. With 5 bases removed from V and 0 bases from J, the gap between germline ends came to 17 bases. CDR3 in DNA: TGTGCCAGCAGCCCCCTGAACTTACATGCCTCCTACGAGCAGTACTTC. It is translated as CASSPLNLHASYEQYF. The variable domain in full, with the rest retrieved from reference TRBV11-2 and TRBJ2-7, is EAGVAQSPRYKIIEKRQSVAFWCNPISGHATLYWYQQILGQGPKLLIQFQNNGVVDDSQLPKDRFSAERLKGVDSTLKIQPAKLEDSAVYLCASSPLNLHASYEQYFGPGTRLTVT.

This clonotype came up once. This may arise from a read error, as a much more abundant clone is one base away. The J gene is TRBJ2-2, the V gene TRBV25-1, with 9 bases aligning to TRBD2. The CDR3 runs to 17 residues. J gave up 2 bases and V 8 bases, and 12 bases lay outside the gene matches. CDR1 MGHDK and CDR2 SYGVNS come from the germline V gene. CDR3: CASPRTAGGPNTGELFF. The CDR3 DNA reads as TGTGCCAGCCCCCGGACAGCGGGGGGCCCCAACACCGGGGAGCTGTTTTTT. Variable domain in full (rest from reference TRBV25-1 and TRBJ2-2): EADIYQTPRYLVIGTGKKITLECSQTMGHDKMYWYQQDPGMELHLIHYSYGVNSTEKGDLSSESTVSRIRTEHFPLTLESARPSHTSQYLCASPRTAGGPNTGELFFGEGSRLTVL.

This clonotype occurred many times. The V and J genes are TRBV29-1 and TRBJ2-2; D remains unclear. In germline, CDR1 is SQVTM, CDR2 ANQGSEA. CDR3 length: 11 amino acids. V was shortened by 5 bases and J by 3 bases, with 4 bases between the two germline ends. CDR3 sequence reads: CSVWDTGELFF. DNA of the CDR3: TGCAGCGTTTGGGACACCGGGGAGCTGTTTTTT.

Comments on this clonotype: Relative to the germline gene, one junction end is altered; a read error may explain this. This sequence joins TRBV11-2 and TRBJ2-7; D possibly corresponds to TRBD2 (5 bases). Germline CDR1 and CDR2: SGHAT and FQNNGV. The CDR3 consists of 14 residues. CDR3 DNA: TGTGCCGGCAGCTTAGAACTAGGGACCTACGAGCAGTACTTC. Its protein is CAGSLELGTYEQYF.

This clonotype was seen many times. This chain joins TRBV20-1 and TRBJ2-7, with D possibly being TRBD2 (5 bases). Germline CDR1 reads DFQATT; CDR2 reads SNEGSKA (reference sequence). The ends were cut back, 1 base at V and 5 bases at J, with 12 bases in the middle. CDR3 length: 13 residues. The CDR3 protein is CSARGTDEHEQYF. CDR3 sequence (DNA): TGCAGTGCTAGAGGGACTGACGAACACGAGCAGTACTTC.

This clonotype was recorded a few times. This may stem from a read error, because a much larger clone lies one nucleotide away. The gene calls are TRBV2 and TRBJ1-1, with D uncertain. From germline, CDR1 is SNHLY and CDR2 FYNNEI. Deletions cut 2 bases from V and 4 bases from J, with 17 bases between. This CDR3 is 16 amino acids long. This CDR3 reads CASSEITGLGPTEAFF. DNA for the CDR3: TGTGCCAGCAGTGAAATCACCGGTCTCGGGCCCACTGAAGCTTTCTTT. The full variable domain, in which reference TRBV2 and TRBJ1-1 provide the parts outside the CDR3, is EPEVTQTPSHQVTQMGQEVILRCVPISNHLYFYWYRQILGQKVEFLVSFYNNEISEKSEIFDDQFSVERPDGSNFTLKIRSTKLEDSAMYFCASSEITGLGPTEAFFGQGTRLTVV.

This clonotype was seen more than once but under ten times. V is TRBV7-9 and J is TRBJ2-2, with D maybe TRBD2 (6 bases). Germline CDR1 is SEHNR and CDR2 is FQNEAQ (reference sequence). The CDR3 spans 11 residues. The CDR3 DNA sequence: TGTGCTGTCGCGGGGCGCGGGGAGCTGTTTTTT. Its translation is CAVAGRGELFF.

As to this clonotype: This may come from a read error, since a much larger clone is one base off. V and J are TRBV24-1 and TRBJ2-3; D is undetermined. The CDR3 covers 14 residues. Germline V gives CDR1 KGHDR, CDR2 SFDVKD. The CDR3 loop reads CAASDTGSTDTQYF. In DNA, the CDR3 is TGTGCCGCCAGTGATACCGGCAGCACAGATACGCAGTATTTT.

Comment on this clonotype: A clone one base away is much larger, so this may be a read error. Since no conserved phenylalanine or tryptophan closes the CDR3, a read error is the likely cause. The chain couples TRBV5-1 to TRBJ2-5; D is undetermined. The CDR3 runs to 14 residues. Germline CDR1 and CDR2: SGHRS and YFSETQ. V lost 0 bases and J 3 bases, leaving 9 bases between the germline ends. The CDR3 DNA sequence: TGCGCCAGCAGCTTGGACCTAACTAAAGAGACCCAGTACTGC. Protein: CASSLDLTKETQYC.

Ten or more counts support this clonotype. The V call is TRBV5-5, the J call TRBJ2-4; possibly TRBD2 for D (6 bases). Germline CDR1 is SGHKS and CDR2 is YYEKEE (reference sequence). The V end lost 4 bases, the J end lost 0 bases, and 14 bases lay between the germline ends. This CDR3 has 16 amino acids. CDR3 sequence reads: CASSVTSRGAKNIQYF. In nucleotides, the CDR3 is TGTGCCAGCAGCGTAACTAGCCGGGGAGCCAAAAACATTCAGTACTTC.

Note on this clonotype: It may be a read error: a sequence one base away is much more abundant. V and J are TRBV24-1 and TRBJ2-1; 8 nucleotides align to TRBD2. The CDR3 extends over 14 amino acids. Trimming took 6 bases from V and 5 from J; bases not matched to a gene: 5. The germline CDR1 and CDR2 sequences are KGHDR and SFDVKD. The CDR3 sequence: CATSRGGNDNEQFF. The CDR3 DNA is TGTGCCACCAGTCGGGGGGGCAACGACAATGAGCAGTTCTTC.

This clonotype occurred many times. This chain connects TRBV12-3 or TRBV12-4 to TRBJ1-2; 7 bases fit TRBD1. The J segment lost 3 bases and the V segment lost 6 bases, leaving 13 bases of the junction unmatched. CDR3 length equals 16 residues. CDR3 amino acids: CASRPGQHGAYYGYTF. The CDR3 nucleotides read TGTGCCAGCAGGCCGGGACAGCACGGGGCCTACTATGGCTACACCTTC.

In its sample, this clonotype was seen many times. The rearrangement links TRBV20-1 to TRBJ2-7; D is perhaps TRBD2 (6 bases). The CDR3 extends over 15 amino acids. V lost 0 bases to trimming and J lost 6 bases, with 18 bases between them. Germline V gene sequence: CDR1 DFQATT, CDR2 SNEGSKA (reference sequence). CDR3 region: CSARDLALATREQYF. The CDR3 DNA follows: TGCAGTGCTAGAGATTTAGCGCTAGCGACGCGCGAGCAGTACTTC.

This clonotype was detected only once. This may be a read error: a much more frequent sequence differs by one nucleotide. This chain uses TRBV6-2 or TRBV6-3 with TRBJ2-2; D is undetermined. The CDR3 sequence is 15 residues long. Germline V gene sequence: CDR1 MNHEY, CDR2 SVGEGT. CDR3 region: CAISPANSNTGELFF. The CDR3 nucleotides read TGTGCCATCAGTCCAGCGAATTCGAACACCGGGGAGCTGTTTTTT.

In this sample, this clonotype turned up many times. J is TRBJ2-7 and V is TRBV20-1; 14 positions match TRBD2. The trim removed 3 bases at V and 6 bases at J, leaving 7 bases unmatched. Germline loops: CDR1 DFQATT, CDR2 SNEGSKA (reference sequence). The CDR3 is 15 amino acids. CDR3 protein: CSASAFGLAGGEQYF. The CDR3 DNA follows: TGCAGTGCTAGCGCGTTTGGACTAGCGGGAGGCGAGCAGTACTTC.

This clonotype was counted ten times or more. The chain is built from TRBV7-9 and TRBJ1-1, with no clear D. Trimming left V 1 base short and J 4 bases short, with 7 bases between. The CDR3 spans 13 residues. Germline CDR1 reads SEHNR; CDR2 reads FQNEAQ (reference sequence). The CDR3 spells CASSLGIGTEAFF. The CDR3, as DNA: TGTGCCAGCAGCTTAGGGATTGGCACTGAAGCTTTCTTT. Using reference TRBV7-9 and TRBJ1-1 for the parts outside the CDR3, the full variable domain is DTGVSQNPRHKITKRGQNVTFRCDPISEHNRLYWYRQTLGQGPEFLTYFQNEAQLEKSRLLSDRFSAERPKGSFSTLEIQRTEQGDSAMYLCASSLGIGTEAFFGQGTRLTVV.

Worth noting for this clonotype: This is likely a read error, given that the CDR3 carries no conserved phenylalanine or tryptophan at its end. The chain uses TRBV7-9 and TRBJ2-7; 7 bases align to TRBD2. The CDR3 runs 13 residues. Germline V lookup: CDR1 SEHNR, CDR2 FQNEAQ (reference sequence). V lost 5 bases, J lost 5 bases, and 6 bases stayed unmatched. The CDR3 bases are TGTGCCAGCAGCCTGACGGGGAGGGACGAGCAGTACTGC. The encoded protein is CASSLTGRDEQYC.

This rearrangement joins TRBV12-3 or TRBV12-4 to TRBJ2-5; 7 positions match TRBD1. V shed 5 bases, J shed 4 bases, and the junction held 10 bases outside the gene matches. This CDR3 has 15 residues. As DNA, the CDR3 is TGTGCCAGCAGTACAACGACAGGGATTAGAGAGACCCAGTACTTC. Encoded protein: CASSTTTGIRETQYF.

About this clonotype itself: A much more abundant neighbour one base away suggests this may be a read error. Without the conserved terminal phenylalanine or tryptophan, this CDR3 likely stems from a read error. The chain employs TRBV10-3 and TRBJ1-1; D unresolved. Germline loops: CDR1 ENHRY, CDR2 SYGVKD. CDR3 size: 12 residues. V shed 8 bases and J shed 4 bases, with 11 bases lying between them. The CDR3 spells CAIQTIPTEAFL. CDR3 sequence (DNA): TGTGCCATCCAGACAATTCCCACTGAAGCTTTCCTT.

This clonotype has a count of ten or more. V is TRBV2 and J is TRBJ1-1, with a tentative D call TRBD1 (6 bases). Germline lookup yields CDR1 SNHLY and CDR2 FYNNEI. V was clipped by 8 bases and J by 0 bases, with 16 bases between them. This CDR3 has 15 residues. The DNA for the CDR3 is TGTGCCAGCGACTGGACAGAAAGCATGAACACTGAAGCTTTCTTT. Its protein is CASDWTESMNTEAFF.

There are many counts of this clonotype. The chain couples TRBV20-1 to TRBJ2-3, with TRBD2 matching over 8 bases. This CDR3 comprises 20 residues. V gave up 7 bases and J gave up 4 bases; unmatched junction bases: 28. CDR1 and CDR2 from the germline V gene are DFQATT and SNEGSKA (reference sequence). DNA for the CDR3: TGCAGTGTCGTTCAAGGGTACCGGGAGGGCCACGGCGTTGAAGCAGATACGCAGTATTTT. Amino acids: CSVVQGYREGHGVEADTQYF.

The sample holds a few counts of this clonotype. CDR3 loop: CASSQVLAQGGTDTQYF. The CDR3 region has the DNA TGTGCCAGCAGCCAAGTATTAGCGCAGGGAGGCACAGATACGCAGTATTTT. The gene calls are TRBV3-1 and TRBJ2-3, with D possibly called TRBD1 or TRBD2 (5 bases each). The CDR3 covers 17 residues. V lost 1 base, J lost 1 base, and 15 bases lay in between. From germline, CDR1 is LGHDT and CDR2 YNNKEL (reference sequence).

This clonotype showed up just a few times. The junction does not match germline at one end; this may be a read error. The gene calls are TRBV27 and TRBJ1-1, with TRBD1 as a possible D gene (5 bases). From germline, CDR1 is MNHEY and CDR2 SMNVEV (reference sequence). The CDR3 has 14 residues. The DNA of the CDR3 is TGTGCCAGCAGCCCGACAGCTATGGACACTGAGGCTTTCTTT. Translation gives CASSPTAMDTEAFF.

This clonotype was counted only a few times. This chain links TRBV13 with TRBJ2-3; 7 bases are shared with TRBD2. The V segment lost 3 bases and the J segment 5 bases; nucleotides outside the gene matches: 17. The germline CDR1 and CDR2 sequences are PRHDT and FYEKMQ (reference sequence). The CDR3 covers 18 residues. CDR3 DNA sequence: TGTGCCAGCAGCTTGGTTCTGGCGGGGGTTCCTCAAGTAGATACGCAGTATTTT. Its translation is CASSLVLAGVPQVDTQYF. Full variable domain (outside the CDR3, taken from reference TRBV13 and TRBJ2-3): AAGVIQSPRHLIKEKRETATLKCYPIPRHDTVYWYQQGPGQDPQFLISFYEKMQSDKGSIPDRFSAQQFSDYHSELNMSSLELGDSALYFCASSLVLAGVPQVDTQYFGPGTRLTVL.

The table lists this clonotype with many counts. The CDR3 reads CASSQGGSTEAFF. DNA of the CDR3: TGTGCCAGCAGCCAAGGGGGATCCACTGAAGCTTTCTTT. The rearrangement links TRBV14 to TRBJ1-1, with D hard to call. There are 13 residues in the CDR3. Trimming pared 1 base from V and 4 bases from J, leaving 7 bases between. Germline V CDR1 and CDR2: SGHDN, FVKESK.

The gene calls are TRBV20-1 and TRBJ1-1, with D perhaps matching TRBD1 (5 bases). The V end was cut by 6 bases, the J end by 8 bases, with 16 bases between. CDR3 length equals 12 residues. The germline CDR1 and CDR2 sequences are DFQATT and SNEGSKA (reference sequence). The CDR3 sequence: CSAPGGGKEAFF. Here the CDR3 DNA reads TGCAGTGCCCCGGGGGGGGGGAAGGAAGCTTTCTTT.